These 22 T cell receptor beta chains originate from one sample sequenced in a study of CD8+ T cells in alopecia areata (dated by TCRdb to 2016 to 2018). The library relied on the immunoSEQ multiplex PCR assay. For TCR sequencing, RNA was extracted from every sample and reverse transcribed into cDNA to serve as template. Entries here come from immuneACCESS through TCRdb and include only in-frame sequences with V and J called. Some clones fail to appear in such tables; in the studies checked, an unresolved V gene covers under half of the shortfall, and the cause of the remainder is unknown. This sample comprises 110,000 or so clones, roughly 60% of them detected only once. The top ten clonotypes cover approximately 29% of the sample. This specimen's time point label, per the study, means: 4 weeks on oral tofacitinib. This specimen's treatment or condition label, interpreted: oral pan-JAK inhibitor, 5-10 mg twice daily.

The source was CD8+ T cells sorted from blood, collected at week 4, from a patient treated with tofacitinib. These receptors were taken from a human donor with alopecia areata.

The V call is TRBV30, the J call TRBJ1-2; D gene uncertain. CDR1 is GTSNPN, CDR2 SVGIG, per germline (reference sequence). V gave up 0 bases and J gave up 4 bases, with 6 bases separating them. The CDR3 runs to 12 residues. The CDR3 loop reads CAWSVYRYGYTF. Here the CDR3 DNA reads TGTGCCTGGAGTGTTTATCGCTATGGCTACACCTTC.

The table lists this clone with a few counts. The J gene is TRBJ2-5, the V gene TRBV29-1; maybe TRBD2 (5 bases). The length of the CDR3 is 15 residues. V was trimmed by 3 bases and J by 5 bases, leaving 19 bases between them. Germline CDR1 and CDR2: SQVTM and ANQGSEA. CDR3 bases: TGCAGCGTTGATGGGAGTGGGATTGCGGCGGAGACCCAGTACTTC. It codes for CSVDGSGIAAETQYF.

The rearrangement links TRBV11-1 to TRBJ1-2; D unclear. CDR1 SGHAT and CDR2 FQDESV come from the germline V gene (reference sequence). There are 14 residues in the CDR3. Trimming pared 4 bases from V and 6 bases from J, leaving 15 bases between. CDR3 bases: TGTGCCAGCAGCTACTACGGGCCTTCGGATGGCTACACCTTC. This sequence encodes CASSYYGPSDGYTF.

There are a few counts of this clone. This chain connects TRBV30 to TRBJ2-7, with a weak D call TRBD2 (7 bases). V shed 3 bases and J shed 5 bases, with 17 bases lying between them. The V gene's germline CDR1 is GTSNPN and CDR2 SVGIG (reference sequence). This CDR3 is built from 14 residues. CDR3 nucleotide sequence: TGTGCCTGGAGCGTTAGGGGGGGGGCCCACGAGCAGTACTTC. Translation gives CAWSVRGGAHEQYF.

The V and J genes are TRBV30 and TRBJ2-1; 7 bases are shared with TRBD1. The CDR3 covers 12 residues. The trim removed 0 bases at V and 7 bases at J, leaving 0 bases unmatched. Germline CDR1 reads GTSNPN; CDR2 reads SVGIG (reference sequence). The CDR3 DNA reads as TGTGCCTGGAGTGTACAGGGGAATGAGCAGTTCTTC. Translated, it gives CAWSVQGNEQFF.

J is TRBJ2-3 and V is TRBV27; 13 bases line up with TRBD2. CDR3 size: 17 residues. CDR1 and CDR2 from the germline V gene are MNHEY and SMNVEV (reference sequence). The ends lost 5 bases at V and 6 bases at J; junction bases unmatched: 11. The CDR3 coding sequence is TGTGCCAGCAGTCCGGTACTAGCGGGGGGGCGAGGGGATACGCAGTATTTT. Translating gives CASSPVLAGGRGDTQYF.

The V call is TRBV28, the J call TRBJ1-5; D remains ambiguous. V was trimmed by 3 bases and J by 0 bases, leaving 9 bases between them. Germline CDR1 is MDHEN and CDR2 is SYDVKM. This CDR3 has 15 amino acids. In DNA form, the CDR3 reads TGTGCCAGCAGTTTGATTGGGTATAGCAATCAGCCCCAGCATTTT. Translation gives CASSLIGYSNQPQHF.

The genes are TRBV7-9 and TRBJ2-3; possibly TRBD1 for D (6 bases). The V gene's germline CDR1 is SEHNR and CDR2 FQNEAQ (reference sequence). CDR3 length: 15 amino acids. V lost 0 bases to trimming and J lost 0 bases, with 7 bases between them. CDR3 coding DNA: TGTGCCAGCAGCTTAGCGCAGGGGAGCACAGATACGCAGTATTTT. Translation gives CASSLAQGSTDTQYF.

This clone was detected a few times. V gene TRBV29-1 combines with J gene TRBJ2-7; tentatively, D is TRBD1 or TRBD2 (6 bases each). This CDR3 contains 14 residues. V was trimmed by 4 bases and J by 6 bases, leaving 19 bases between them. The germline V gene encodes CDR1 SQVTM and CDR2 ANQGSEA. CDR3: CSVVPPARGGEQYF. The CDR3 nucleotides read TGCAGCGTTGTACCGCCGGCCAGGGGAGGCGAGCAGTACTTC.

The chain couples TRBV30 to TRBJ1-1; TRBD1 matches 10 bases. From germline, CDR1 is GTSNPN and CDR2 SVGIG (reference sequence). The CDR3 extends over 13 amino acids. V shed 3 bases, J shed 11 bases, and the junction held 9 bases outside the gene matches. CDR3 sequence reads: CAWSLTGTGDAFF. DNA for the CDR3: TGTGCCTGGAGCCTTACCGGGACAGGGGATGCTTTCTTT.

The chain employs TRBV27 and TRBJ2-7, with D possibly being TRBD1 or TRBD2 (5 bases each). V dropped 0 bases and J dropped 3 bases, with 21 bases sitting between them. Germline values: CDR1 MNHEY, CDR2 SMNVEV (reference sequence). This CDR3 contains 18 residues. CDR3 bases: TGTGCCAGCAGTTTATCGCGAATGACAGAGGGAGCCCACTACGAGCAGTACTTC. It specifies CASSLSRMTEGAHYEQYF.

The chain couples TRBV7-9 to TRBJ2-1; D may be TRBD2 (6 bases). CDR3 length: 16 residues. From germline, CDR1 is SEHNR and CDR2 FQNEAQ (reference sequence). V was pared by 4 bases and J by 4 bases, with 17 bases between. The CDR3 nucleotides are TGTGCCAGCAGCTCCCTAGGTAGCGGACCATACAATGAGCAGTTCTTC. Protein: CASSSLGSGPYNEQFF. Combining the CDR3 with reference TRBV7-9 and TRBJ2-1 gives the whole variable domain DTGVSQNPRHKITKRGQNVTFRCDPISEHNRLYWYRQTLGQGPEFLTYFQNEAQLEKSRLLSDRFSAERPKGSFSTLEIQRTEQGDSAMYLCASSSLGSGPYNEQFFGPGTRLTVL.

This sequence joins TRBV2 and TRBJ1-5; tentatively, D is TRBD1 (5 bases). CDR1 SNHLY and CDR2 FYNNEI come from the germline V gene. The CDR3 runs 15 residues. With 2 bases removed from V and 3 bases from J, the gap between germline ends came to 11 bases. The CDR3 loop is CASSEYGALNQPQHF. Here the CDR3 DNA reads TGTGCCAGCAGTGAATATGGGGCCCTCAATCAGCCCCAGCATTTT. Based on the CDR3 plus reference TRBV2 and TRBJ1-5, the full variable domain is EPEVTQTPSHQVTQMGQEVILRCVPISNHLYFYWYRQILGQKVEFLVSFYNNEISEKSEIFDDQFSVERPDGSNFTLKIRSTKLEDSAMYFCASSEYGALNQPQHFGDGTRLSIL.

The chain couples TRBV30 to TRBJ1-2; D not certain. CDR1 is GTSNPN and CDR2 is SVGIG in the germline V gene (reference sequence). Between the trimmed V and J ends, which lost 0 bases and 5 bases, there was a span of 7 bases. This CDR3 is 12 amino acids long. CDR3 residues: CAWSVLQYGYTF. Written as DNA, the CDR3 is TGTGCCTGGAGTGTACTCCAGTATGGCTACACCTTC.

Notes on this clone: One junction end does not reproduce the germline sequence, and a read error may be involved. The rearrangement links TRBV29-1 to TRBJ2-1; D remains unclear. The CDR3 is 11 amino acids. Germline loops: CDR1 SQVTM, CDR2 ANQGSEA. The CDR3 region has the DNA TGCGGCGTTGTGGCCTTCAATGAGCAGTTCTTC. Protein sequence: CGVVAFNEQFF.

This clone showed up just a few times. This chain joins TRBV19 and TRBJ1-1; 7 bases map to TRBD1. CDR3 size: 14 residues. The ends lost 3 bases at V and 3 bases at J; junction bases unmatched: 4. Germline lookup yields CDR1 LNHDA and CDR2 SQIVND (reference sequence). The CDR3 protein is CASSIGTVYTEAFF. As DNA, the CDR3 is TGTGCCAGTAGTATCGGGACAGTTTACACTGAAGCTTTCTTT. The complete variable domain, with remaining parts taken from reference TRBV19 and TRBJ1-1, reads DGGITQSPKYLFRKEGQNVTLSCEQNLNHDAMYWYRQDPGQGLRLIYYSQIVNDFQKGDIAEGYSVSREKKESFPLTVTSAQKNPTAFYLCASSIGTVYTEAFFGQGTRLTVV.

The V gene is TRBV7-2, the J gene TRBJ1-2, with TRBD1 as a possible D gene (5 bases). The CDR3 has 15 amino acids. V dropped 4 bases and J dropped 4 bases, with 16 bases sitting between them. The germline CDR1 and CDR2 sequences are SGHTA and FQGNSA. This CDR3 is CASSSSGPGSYGYTF. CDR3 coding DNA: TGTGCCAGCAGCTCAAGTGGGCCAGGGTCCTATGGCTACACCTTC. Filled out from reference TRBV7-2 and TRBJ1-2, the complete variable domain reads GAGVSQSPSNKVTEKGKDVELRCDPISGHTALYWYRQSLGQGLEFLIYFQGNSAPDKSGLPSDRFSAERTGGSVSTLTIQRTQQEDSAVYLCASSSSGPGSYGYTFGSGTRLTVV.

V gene TRBV7-9 combines with J gene TRBJ2-7; perhaps TRBD2 as D (6 bases). The CDR3 totals 15 residues. With 1 base removed from V and 2 bases from J, the gap between germline ends came to 12 bases. Germline V lookup: CDR1 SEHNR, CDR2 FQNEAQ (reference sequence). The CDR3 loop reads CASSLEGSGAYEQYF. The CDR3 DNA sequence: TGTGCCAGCAGCTTAGAAGGATCGGGGGCCTACGAGCAGTACTTC.

V usage is TRBV6-1 and J usage is TRBJ2-5, with TRBD2 matching over 8 bases. Germline values: CDR1 MNHNS, CDR2 SASEGT. Trimming took 0 bases from V and 2 from J; bases not matched to a gene: 5. The CDR3 spans 16 residues. The DNA of the CDR3 is TGTGCCAGCAGTGAAGCTAGCGGGGTGGGTCAAGAGACCCAGTACTTC. Protein product: CASSEASGVGQETQYF.

This clone was detected a few times. The chain employs TRBV7-8 and TRBJ2-3; D gene uncertain. Trimming left V 5 bases short and J 1 base short, with 10 bases between. This CDR3 is 14 amino acids long. Germline CDR1 reads SGHVS; CDR2 reads FQNEAQ. The CDR3 DNA is TGTGCCAGCAGCCCAATAGGAGGCACAGATACGCAGTATTTT. It encodes CASSPIGGTDTQYF.

The chain couples TRBV19 to TRBJ1-1; D not certain. Trimming shortened V by 3 bases and J by 0 bases, and 8 bases separated the two germline ends. In germline, CDR1 is LNHDA, CDR2 SQIVND (reference sequence). The CDR3 is 14 amino acids. CDR3 sequence reads: CASSIPQLNTEAFF. CDR3 nucleotide sequence: TGTGCCAGTAGTATCCCGCAGTTGAACACTGAAGCTTTCTTT.

The chain joins TRBV7-9 to TRBJ2-6; D is unclear. The length of the CDR3 is 16 residues. In germline, CDR1 is SEHNR, CDR2 FQNEAQ (reference sequence). Deletions cut 1 base from V and 0 bases from J, with 7 bases between. The CDR3 here is CASSLGRYSGANVLTF. The DNA of the CDR3 is TGTGCCAGCAGCTTAGGACGGTACTCTGGGGCCAACGTCCTGACTTTC.